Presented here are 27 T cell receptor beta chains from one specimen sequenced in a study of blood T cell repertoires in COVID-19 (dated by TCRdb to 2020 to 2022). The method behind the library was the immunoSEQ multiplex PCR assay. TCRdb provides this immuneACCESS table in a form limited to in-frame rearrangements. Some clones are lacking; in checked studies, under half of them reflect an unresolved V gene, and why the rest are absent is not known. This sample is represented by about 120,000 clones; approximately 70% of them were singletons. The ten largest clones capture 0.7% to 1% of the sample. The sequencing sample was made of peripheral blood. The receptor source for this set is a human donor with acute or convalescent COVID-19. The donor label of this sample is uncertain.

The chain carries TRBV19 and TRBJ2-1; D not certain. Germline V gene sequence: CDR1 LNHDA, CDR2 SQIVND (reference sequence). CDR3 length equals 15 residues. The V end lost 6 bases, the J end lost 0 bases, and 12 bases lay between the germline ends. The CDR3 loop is CASRPDKSSYNEQFF. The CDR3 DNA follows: TGTGCCAGTAGACCCGACAAGAGCTCCTACAATGAGCAGTTCTTC.

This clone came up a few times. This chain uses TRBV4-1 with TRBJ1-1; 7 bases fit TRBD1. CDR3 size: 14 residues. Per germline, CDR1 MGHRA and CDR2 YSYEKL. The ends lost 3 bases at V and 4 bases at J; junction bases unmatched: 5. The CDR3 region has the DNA TGCGCCAGCAGCCACTTGACAGGGCCCACTGAAGCTTTCTTT. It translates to CASSHLTGPTEAFF.

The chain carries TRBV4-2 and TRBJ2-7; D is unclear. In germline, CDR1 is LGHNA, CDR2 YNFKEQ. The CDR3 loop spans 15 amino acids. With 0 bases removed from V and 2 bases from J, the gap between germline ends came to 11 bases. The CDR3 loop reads CASSQDSRVTYEQYF. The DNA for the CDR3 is TGTGCCAGCAGCCAAGATAGTCGGGTCACCTACGAGCAGTACTTC.

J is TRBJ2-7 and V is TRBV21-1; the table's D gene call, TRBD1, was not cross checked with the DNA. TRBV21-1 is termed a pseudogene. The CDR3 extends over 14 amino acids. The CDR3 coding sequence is TGTGCCAGCAGCAAACAAAACTACAGGGGCGAGCAGTACTTC. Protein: CASSKQNYRGEQYF.

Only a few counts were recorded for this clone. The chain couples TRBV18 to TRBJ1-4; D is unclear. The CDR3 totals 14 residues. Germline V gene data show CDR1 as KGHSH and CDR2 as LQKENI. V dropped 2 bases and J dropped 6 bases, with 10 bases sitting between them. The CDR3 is CASSPYGVDEKLFF. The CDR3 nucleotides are TGTGCCAGCTCACCATACGGGGTTGATGAAAAACTGTTTTTT. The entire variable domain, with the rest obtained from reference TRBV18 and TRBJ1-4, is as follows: NAGVMQNPRHLVRRRGQEARLRCSPMKGHSHVYWYRQLPEEGLKFMVYLQKENIIDESGMPKERFSAEFPKEGPSILRIQQVVRGDSAAYFCASSPYGVDEKLFFGSGTQLSVL.

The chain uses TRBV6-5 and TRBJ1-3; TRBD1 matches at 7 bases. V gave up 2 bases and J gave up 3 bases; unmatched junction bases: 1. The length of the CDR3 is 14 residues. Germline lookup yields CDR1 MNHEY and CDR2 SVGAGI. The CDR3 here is CASSYRDSGNTIYF. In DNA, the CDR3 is TGTGCCAGCAGTTACCGGGACAGTGGAAACACCATATATTTT.

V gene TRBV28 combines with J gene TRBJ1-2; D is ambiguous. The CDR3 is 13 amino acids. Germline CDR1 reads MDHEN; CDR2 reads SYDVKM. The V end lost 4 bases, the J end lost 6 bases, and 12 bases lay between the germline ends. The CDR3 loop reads CASSSIISDGYTF. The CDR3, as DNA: TGTGCCAGCAGTTCAATCATCTCGGATGGCTACACCTTC.

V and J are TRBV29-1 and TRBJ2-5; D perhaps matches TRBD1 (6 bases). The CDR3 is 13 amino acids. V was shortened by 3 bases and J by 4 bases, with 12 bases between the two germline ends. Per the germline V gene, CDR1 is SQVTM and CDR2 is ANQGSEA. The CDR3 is CSVEGTRSETQYF. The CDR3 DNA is TGCAGCGTTGAGGGGACAAGGTCAGAGACCCAGTACTTC.

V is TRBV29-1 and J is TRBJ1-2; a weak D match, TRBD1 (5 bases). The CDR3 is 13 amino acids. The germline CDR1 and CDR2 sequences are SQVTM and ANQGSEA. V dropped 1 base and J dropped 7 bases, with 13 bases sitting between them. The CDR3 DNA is TGCAGCGTTGAAGGGGATGGGGCCGCTGGCTACACCTTC. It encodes CSVEGDGAAGYTF.

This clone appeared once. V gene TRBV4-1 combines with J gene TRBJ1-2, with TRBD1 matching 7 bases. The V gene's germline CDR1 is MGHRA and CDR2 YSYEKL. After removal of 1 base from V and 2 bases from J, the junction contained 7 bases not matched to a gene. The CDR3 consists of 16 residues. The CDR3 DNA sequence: TGCGCCAGCAGCCAAGGACCTCCGACAGGGAACTATGGCTACACCTTC. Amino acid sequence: CASSQGPPTGNYGYTF.

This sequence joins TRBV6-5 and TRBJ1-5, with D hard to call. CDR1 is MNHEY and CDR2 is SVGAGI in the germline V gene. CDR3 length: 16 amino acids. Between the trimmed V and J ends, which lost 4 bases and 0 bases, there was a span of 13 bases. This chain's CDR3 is CASSSRPLASNQPQHF. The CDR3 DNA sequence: TGTGCCAGCAGTTCCCGTCCCCTGGCTAGCAATCAGCCCCAGCATTTT.

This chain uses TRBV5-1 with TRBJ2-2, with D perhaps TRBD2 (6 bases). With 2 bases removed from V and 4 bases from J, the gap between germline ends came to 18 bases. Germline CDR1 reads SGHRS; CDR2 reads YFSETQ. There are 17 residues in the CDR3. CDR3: CASSLLGIAAFTGELFF. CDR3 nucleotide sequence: TGCGCCAGCAGCTTACTCGGGATAGCGGCTTTCACCGGGGAGCTGTTTTTT.

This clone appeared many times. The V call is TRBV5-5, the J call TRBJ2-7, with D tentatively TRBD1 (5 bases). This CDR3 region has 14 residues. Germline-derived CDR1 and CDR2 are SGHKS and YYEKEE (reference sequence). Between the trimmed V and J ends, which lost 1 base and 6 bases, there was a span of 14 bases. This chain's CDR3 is CASSLSRVPSEQYV. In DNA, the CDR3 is TGTGCCAGCAGCTTGTCCAGGGTCCCCTCCGAGCAGTACGTC.

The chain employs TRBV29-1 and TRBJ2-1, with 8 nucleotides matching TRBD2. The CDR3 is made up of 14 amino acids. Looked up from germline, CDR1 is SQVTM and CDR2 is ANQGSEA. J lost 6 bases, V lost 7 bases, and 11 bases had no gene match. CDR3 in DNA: TGCAGCGCACCCCTGCCGGGGGGGCCCAATGAGCAGTTCTTC. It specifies CSAPLPGGPNEQFF.

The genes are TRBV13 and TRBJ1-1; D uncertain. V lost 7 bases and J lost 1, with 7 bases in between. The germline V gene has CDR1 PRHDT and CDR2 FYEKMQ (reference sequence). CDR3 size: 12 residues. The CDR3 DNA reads TGTGCCAGCATGTACAGGAACACTGAAGCTTTCTTT. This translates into CASMYRNTEAFF.

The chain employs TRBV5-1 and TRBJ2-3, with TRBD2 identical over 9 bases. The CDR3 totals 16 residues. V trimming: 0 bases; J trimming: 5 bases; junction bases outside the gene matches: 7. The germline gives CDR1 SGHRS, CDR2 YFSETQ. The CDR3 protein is CASSLDSGGGGDTQYF. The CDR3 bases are TGCGCCAGCAGCTTGGATAGCGGGGGCGGGGGAGATACGCAGTATTTT. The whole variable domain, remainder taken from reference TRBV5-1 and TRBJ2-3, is KAGVTQTPRYLIKTRGQQVTLSCSPISGHRSVSWYQQTPGQGLQFLFEYFSETQRNKGNFPGRFSGRQFSNSRSEMNVSTLELGDSALYLCASSLDSGGGGDTQYFGPGTRLTVL.

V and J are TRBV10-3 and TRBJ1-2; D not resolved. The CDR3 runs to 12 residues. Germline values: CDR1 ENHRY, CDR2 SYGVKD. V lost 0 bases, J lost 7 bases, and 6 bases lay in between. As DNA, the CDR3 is TGTGCCATCAGTGAGTCAGAGGGTGGCTACACCTTC. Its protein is CAISESEGGYTF.

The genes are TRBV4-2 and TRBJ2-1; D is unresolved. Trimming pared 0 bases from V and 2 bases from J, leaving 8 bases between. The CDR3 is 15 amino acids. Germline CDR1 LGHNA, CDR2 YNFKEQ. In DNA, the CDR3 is TGTGCCAGCAGCCAAGATCCCCGGGCCTACAATGAGCAGTTCTTC. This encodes CASSQDPRAYNEQFF.

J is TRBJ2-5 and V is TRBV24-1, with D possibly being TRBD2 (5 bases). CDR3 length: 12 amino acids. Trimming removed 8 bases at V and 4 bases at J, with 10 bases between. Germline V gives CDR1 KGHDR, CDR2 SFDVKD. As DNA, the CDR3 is TGTGCCACCACGGATGCGGGAGAGACCCAGTACTTC. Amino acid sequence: CATTDAGETQYF.

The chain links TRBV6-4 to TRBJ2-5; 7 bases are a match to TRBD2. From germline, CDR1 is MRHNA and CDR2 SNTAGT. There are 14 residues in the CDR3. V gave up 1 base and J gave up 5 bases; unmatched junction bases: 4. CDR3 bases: TGTGCCAGCAGTGACTTGGGGCGGGGGGAGACCCAGTACTTC. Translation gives CASSDLGRGETQYF.

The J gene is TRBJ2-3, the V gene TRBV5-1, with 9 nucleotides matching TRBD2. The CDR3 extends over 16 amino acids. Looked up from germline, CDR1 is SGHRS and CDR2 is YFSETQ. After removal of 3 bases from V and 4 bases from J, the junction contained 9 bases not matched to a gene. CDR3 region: CASSSAWRGGPDTQYF. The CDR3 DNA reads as TGCGCCAGCAGCTCCGCCTGGCGGGGGGGCCCAGATACGCAGTATTTT.

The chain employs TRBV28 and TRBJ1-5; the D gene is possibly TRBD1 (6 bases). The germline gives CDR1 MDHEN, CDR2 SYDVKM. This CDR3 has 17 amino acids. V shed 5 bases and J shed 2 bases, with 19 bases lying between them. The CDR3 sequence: CASSVYAGGRGNQPQHF. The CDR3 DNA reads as TGTGCCAGCAGTGTATATGCCGGGGGGCGAGGCAATCAGCCCCAGCATTTT.

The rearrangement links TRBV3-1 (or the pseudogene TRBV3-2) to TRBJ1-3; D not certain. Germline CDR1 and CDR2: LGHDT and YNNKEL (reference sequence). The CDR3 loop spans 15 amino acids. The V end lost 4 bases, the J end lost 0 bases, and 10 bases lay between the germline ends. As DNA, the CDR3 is TGTGCCAGCAGCCGCGGGATATTCTCTGGAAACACCATATATTTT. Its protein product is CASSRGIFSGNTIYF.

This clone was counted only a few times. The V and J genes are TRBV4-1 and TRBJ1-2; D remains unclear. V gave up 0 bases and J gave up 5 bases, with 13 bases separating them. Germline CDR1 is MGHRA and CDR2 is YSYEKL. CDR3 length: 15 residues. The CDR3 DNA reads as TGCGCCAGCAGCCAAGATAGGCAGCGCGCTTATGGCTACACCTTC. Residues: CASSQDRQRAYGYTF.

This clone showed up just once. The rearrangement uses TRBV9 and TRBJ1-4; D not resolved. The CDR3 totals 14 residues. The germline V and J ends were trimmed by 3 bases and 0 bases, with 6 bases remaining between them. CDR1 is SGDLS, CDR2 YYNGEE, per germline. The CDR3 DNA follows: TGTGCCAGCAGCGCTACTGCAACTAATGAAAAACTGTTTTTT. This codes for CASSATATNEKLFF.

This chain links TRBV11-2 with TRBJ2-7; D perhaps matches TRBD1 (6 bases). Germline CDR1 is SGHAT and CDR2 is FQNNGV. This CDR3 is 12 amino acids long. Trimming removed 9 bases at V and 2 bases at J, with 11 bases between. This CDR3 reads CASHEGAYEQYV. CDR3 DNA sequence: TGTGCCAGTCATGAGGGGGCCTACGAGCAGTACGTC.

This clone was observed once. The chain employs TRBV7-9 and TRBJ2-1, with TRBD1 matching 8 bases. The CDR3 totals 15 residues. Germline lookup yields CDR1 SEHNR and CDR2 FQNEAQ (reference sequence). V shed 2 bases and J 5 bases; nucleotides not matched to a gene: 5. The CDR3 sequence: CASSLSQGVHNEQFF. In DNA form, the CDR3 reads TGTGCCAGCAGCTTATCACAGGGGGTTCACAATGAGCAGTTCTTC.